Following are 7 T cell receptor beta chains from one sample sequenced in a study of T cells in Graves' hyperthyroidism and ophthalmopathy (dated by TCRdb to between 2018 and 2021). The method behind the library was multiplex PCR. The sequencing machine was an Illumina HiSeq 2000. The TCR beta CDR3 regions were amplified from the RNA transcripts. For the first round of RT-PCR on the TCR CDR3, the HTBI primer set was used together with the Qiagen OneStep RT-PCR kit. TCRdb reprocessed the public reads (quality trimming at Q25 with fastp, clone calling with MiXCR) and kept in-frame beta chains. Identical CDR3 proteins give one entry, which carries the most common genes and DNA. The sample contains fewer than 700,000 distinct CDR3 sequences, around 16% of them found a single time. 3.5% to 4% of the sample belongs to the ten largest clones. The sample taken for sequencing was blood. The receptors stem from a woman aged 25 to 39 with Graves' hyperthyroidism.

The V gene is TRBV7-9, the J gene TRBJ2-7; 7 bases line up with TRBD1. CDR1 and CDR2 from the germline V gene are SEHNR and FQNEAQ (reference sequence). The V segment lost 4 bases and the J segment 5 bases; nucleotides outside the gene matches: 8. This CDR3 region has 14 residues. The CDR3: CASSSRGSSNEQYF. CDR3 sequence (DNA): TGTGCCAGCAGCTCCAGGGGGAGCTCGAACGAGCAGTACTTC.

V and J are TRBV4-1 and TRBJ1-5; TRBD1 aligns across 11 bases. The germline gives CDR1 MGHRA, CDR2 YSYEKL. The CDR3 runs 19 residues. Trimming at V came to 0 bases and at J to 7 bases, leaving 14 bases not matched to a gene. CDR3 DNA: TGCGCCAGCAGCCAAGAGGGAGGACAGGGGGCGGTGGTAGGGCAGCCCCAGCATTTT. It specifies CASSQEGGQGAVVGQPQHF.

The V gene is TRBV20-1, the J gene TRBJ1-2, with D maybe TRBD1 (5 bases). The V end lost 3 bases, the J end lost 6 bases, and 17 bases lay between the germline ends. The CDR3 totals 14 residues. The germline CDR1 and CDR2 sequences are DFQATT and SNEGSKA (reference sequence). CDR3 protein: CSARADRGLDGYTF. The DNA for the CDR3 is TGCAGTGCTAGGGCAGACAGAGGTTTAGATGGCTACACCTTC.

This clonotype was seen a few times. The V call is TRBV9, the J call TRBJ2-7; 12 bases fit TRBD2. Trimming cost V 2 bases and J 7 bases; bases outside gene matches: 16. Germline V gives CDR1 SGDLS, CDR2 YYNGEE. CDR3 length: 18 residues. CDR3: CASSVGDGLAGTPSEQYF. The CDR3 DNA reads as TGTGCCAGCAGCGTTGGCGACGGACTAGCGGGAACCCCGAGTGAGCAGTACTTC.

The rearrangement links TRBV6-2 or TRBV6-3 to TRBJ2-5; 8 bases map to TRBD2. The CDR3 consists of 16 residues. Germline V gene data show CDR1 as MNHEY and CDR2 as SVGEGT. Germline trimming cut 4 bases from V and 5 bases from J; bases unmatched to any gene: 12. Here the CDR3 reads CASSSHSPGLEETQYF. The CDR3 DNA follows: TGTGCCAGCAGTTCCCATTCACCGGGACTAGAGGAGACCCAGTACTTC.

The sample holds a few counts of this clonotype. The rearrangement links TRBV11-2 to TRBJ2-3, with no clear D. The germline V gene has CDR1 SGHAT and CDR2 FQNNGV. This CDR3 comprises 15 residues. With 0 bases removed from V and 2 bases from J, the gap between germline ends came to 9 bases. CDR3 DNA: TGTGCCAGCAGCTTAGAAAGAACCCTCACAGATACGCAGTATTTT. Protein sequence: CASSLERTLTDTQYF. Filled out from reference TRBV11-2 and TRBJ2-3, the complete variable domain reads EAGVAQSPRYKIIEKRQSVAFWCNPISGHATLYWYQQILGQGPKLLIQFQNNGVVDDSQLPKDRFSAERLKGVDSTLKIQPAKLEDSAVYLCASSLERTLTDTQYFGPGTRLTVL.

Details on this clonotype: This CDR3 fails to terminate in the conserved phenylalanine or tryptophan, so it likely reflects a read error. The chain couples TRBV6-2 or TRBV6-3 to TRBJ1-1, with 9 bases identical to TRBD1. CDR1 and CDR2 from the germline V gene are MNHEY and SVGEGT. The CDR3 extends over 13 amino acids. With 10 bases clipped from V and 5 bases from J, the junction kept 8 bases outside the gene matches. This CDR3 reads CATTGQGITEAFL. The CDR3 DNA reads as TGTGCCACAACGGGACAGGGAATAACTGAAGCTTTCCTT.